Shown below are 6 T cell receptor beta chains from a single sample sequenced in a study of T cells in Graves' hyperthyroidism and ophthalmopathy. Regions amplified from RNA transcripts were the TCR beta CDR3 regions. The TCR CDR3 first-round RT-PCR relied on the HTBI primer set. Using its own MiXCR run on the multiplex PCR reads, TCRdb lists one record per CDR3 protein. The table includes some 550,000 distinct CDR3 sequences, about a sixth detected once. Specimen: blood. The origin of the receptors is a woman aged 40 to 55 with Graves' ophthalmopathy.

This clonotype was counted only a few times. This chain connects TRBV30 to TRBJ2-5; 7 bases are a match to TRBD1. V was clipped by 0 bases and J by 5 bases; unmatched bases: 18. Germline V CDR1 and CDR2: GTSNPN, SVGIG (reference sequence). This CDR3 is 18 amino acids long. CDR3: CAWSVGEETGTVSETQYF. The CDR3 DNA is TGTGCCTGGAGTGTAGGTGAAGAGACAGGGACGGTCTCGGAGACCCAGTACTTC. Combining the CDR3 with reference TRBV30 and TRBJ2-5 gives the whole variable domain SQTIHQWPATLVQPVGSPLSLECTVEGTSNPNLYWYRQAAGRGLQLLFYSVGIGQISSEVPQNLSASRPQDRQFILSSKKLLLSDSGFYLCAWSVGEETGTVSETQYFGPGTRLLVL.

This clonotype was counted between two and nine times. The chain has TRBV6-1 and TRBJ1-1; 7 bases map to TRBD1. CDR3 size: 16 residues. Germline CDR1 is MNHNS and CDR2 is SASEGT. Trimming cost V 5 bases and J 1 base; bases outside gene matches: 10. The CDR3 region has the DNA TGTGCCAGCAGTCCGTGGACAGGTCAGGGGAACACTGAAGCTTTCTTT. This gives the protein CASSPWTGQGNTEAFF.

This clonotype showed up just once. Being one base from a much bigger clone, this may be a read error. This chain uses TRBV6-2 or TRBV6-3 with TRBJ1-1; the match to TRBD1 covers 9 bases. V lost 8 bases and J lost 5; bases outside the gene matches: 18. The V gene's germline CDR1 is MNHEY and CDR2 SVGEGT. The CDR3 totals 17 residues. The CDR3: CASGGAGTGRLRTEAFF. The CDR3 bases are TGTGCCAGCGGTGGGGCCGGGACAGGGAGATTAAGGACTGAAGCTTTCTTT.

This clonotype was counted a few times. The chain joins TRBV20-1 to TRBJ2-3, with 11 bases lining up with TRBD2. Looked up from germline, CDR1 is DFQATT and CDR2 is SNEGSKA (reference sequence). Trimming removed 6 bases from V and 0 bases from J; junction bases left unmatched: 5. The length of the CDR3 is 15 residues. This chain's CDR3 is CSAPGLAASTDTQYF. CDR3 DNA sequence: TGCAGTGCCCCGGGACTAGCGGCTAGCACAGATACGCAGTATTTT.

This clonotype showed up many times. The rearrangement links TRBV11-2 to TRBJ1-1, with 7 bases fitting TRBD1. CDR1 is SGHAT, CDR2 FQNNGV, per germline. V was pared by 6 bases and J by 11 bases, with 12 bases of the junction left unmatched. The CDR3 consists of 13 residues. For the CDR3, the DNA is TGTGCCAGCAGTACAAGGGGCCAGGGGGACGCTTTCTTT. Translating gives CASSTRGQGDAFF.

A note on this clonotype: The junction and the germline gene differ at one end; a read error may be behind it. This chain uses TRBV28 with TRBJ2-3; possibly TRBD1 for D (5 bases). The CDR3 sequence is 13 residues long. Germline values: CDR1 MDHEN, CDR2 SYDVKM. In DNA form, the CDR3 reads TGTGCCAGCGCAGGGCCAAGCATAGATACGCAGTATTTT. As protein: CASAGPSIDTQYF.